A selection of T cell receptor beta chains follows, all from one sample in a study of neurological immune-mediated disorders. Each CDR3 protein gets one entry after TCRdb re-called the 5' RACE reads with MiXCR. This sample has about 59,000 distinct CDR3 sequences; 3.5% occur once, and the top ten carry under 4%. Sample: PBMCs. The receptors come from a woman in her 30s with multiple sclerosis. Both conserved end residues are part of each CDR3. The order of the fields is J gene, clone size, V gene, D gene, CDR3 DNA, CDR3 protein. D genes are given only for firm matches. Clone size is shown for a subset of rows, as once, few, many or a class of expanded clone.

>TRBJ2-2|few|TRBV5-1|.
TGCGCCAGCAGCCTGGAATCAACGACCGGGGAGCTGTTTTTT
CASSLESTTGELFF
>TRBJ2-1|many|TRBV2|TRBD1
TGTGCCAGCAGTAGGGACAGGGGCGACAATGAGCAGTTCTTC
CASSRDRGDNEQFF
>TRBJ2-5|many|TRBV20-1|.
TGCAGTGCTAGGAATTGGGTTAGCGCTAAAGAGACCCAGTACTTC
CSARNWVSAKETQYF
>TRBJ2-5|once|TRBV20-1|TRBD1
TGCAGTGCTAGACGTGGCAGGGACAGCCAAGAGACCCAGTACTTC
CSARRGRDSQETQYF
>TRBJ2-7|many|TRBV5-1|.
TGCGCCAGCAGCTTGGCGGGATCGGCGAACGAGCAGTACTTC
CASSLAGSANEQYF
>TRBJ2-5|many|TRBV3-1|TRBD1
TGTGCCAGCAGCCATGCCGGGACAGGGGCCGAGACCCAGTACTTC
CASSHAGTGAETQYF
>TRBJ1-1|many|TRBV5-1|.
TGCGCCAGCAGCACGGCGCGTGGGGGGGCGCGGAACACTGAAGCTTTCTTT
CASSTARGGARNTEAFF
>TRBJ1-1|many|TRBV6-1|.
TGTGCCAGCAGTACGGGTCGAGGGGGTCACACTGAAGCTTTCTTT
CASSTGRGGHTEAFF
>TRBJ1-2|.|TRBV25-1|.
TGTGCCAGCAGTGATCGCGGCAATAGGGACACCTTC
CASSDRGNRDTF
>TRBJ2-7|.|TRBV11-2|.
TGTGCCAGCAGCTTCGTAGGGAGTAACGAGCAGTACTTC
CASSFVGSNEQYF
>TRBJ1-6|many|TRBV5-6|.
TGTGCCAGCAGCTGGACAGTCCGAGGGAATAATTCACCCCTCCACTTT
CASSWTVRGNNSPLHF
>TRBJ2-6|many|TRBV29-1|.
TGCAGCGTTTTTCTGGGGGCCAACGTCCTGACTTTC
CSVFLGANVLTF
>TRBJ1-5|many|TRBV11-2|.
TGTGCCAGCAGCTTAGCCGGATATCAGCCCCAGAATTTT
CASSLAGYQPQNF
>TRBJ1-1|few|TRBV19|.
TGTGCCAGTAGTATCCCACGGCCAAACACTGAAGCTTTCTTT
CASSIPRPNTEAFF
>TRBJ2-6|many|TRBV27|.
TGTGCCAGCAGTTTGGGGGGGCTTGGGGCCAACGTCCTGACTTTC
CASSLGGLGANVLTF
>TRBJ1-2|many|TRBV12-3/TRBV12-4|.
TGTGCCAGCAGTTTGGGATTTAACTATGGCTACACCTTC
CASSLGFNYGYTF
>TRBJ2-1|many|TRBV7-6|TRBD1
TGTGCCAGCAGCACCGACAGGGGCAATGAGCAGTTCTTC
CASSTDRGNEQFF
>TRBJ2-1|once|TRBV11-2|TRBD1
TGTGCCAGCAGACCTACCGGGACAGGCGACAATGAGCAGTTCTTC
CASRPTGTGDNEQFF
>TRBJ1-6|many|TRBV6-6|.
TGTGCCAGCAGTTTACCACTTCCTTCACCCCTCCACTTT
CASSLPLPSPLHF
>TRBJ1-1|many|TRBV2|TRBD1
TGTGCCAGCAGGGGCACAGGGGGCGATGAAGCTTTCTTT
CASRGTGGDEAFF
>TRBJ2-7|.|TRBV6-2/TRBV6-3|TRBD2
TGTGCCAGCAGTTACAAACTAGCGGGATGGGAGCAGTACTTC
CASSYKLAGWEQYF
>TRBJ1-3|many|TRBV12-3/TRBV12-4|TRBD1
TGTGCCAGCAGTCTGAGACAGGGTAGAGGAAACACCATATATTTT
CASSLRQGRGNTIYF
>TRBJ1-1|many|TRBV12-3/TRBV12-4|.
TGTGCCAGCACCCAATTCCAGGGAAACACTGAAGCTTTCTTT
CASTQFQGNTEAFF
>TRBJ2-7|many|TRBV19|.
TGTGCCAGTAGCCCACGGAGGAGGCAGTACTTC
CASSPRRRQYF
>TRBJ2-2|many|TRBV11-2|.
TGTGCCAGCAGCTTAGATGGGGAACGGTTCACCGGGGAGCTGTTTTTT
CASSLDGERFTGELFF
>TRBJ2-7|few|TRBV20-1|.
TGCAGTGCTAGAATTATCTACGAGCAGTACTTC
CSARIIYEQYF
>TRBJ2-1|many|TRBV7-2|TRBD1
TGTGCCAGCAGCTCTCGGGACAGAGTCTACAATGAGCAGTTCTTC
CASSSRDRVYNEQFF
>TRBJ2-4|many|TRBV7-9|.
TGTGCCAGCAGCTTACAGGGGAAAAACATTCAGTACTTC
CASSLQGKNIQYF
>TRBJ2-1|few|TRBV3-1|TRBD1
TGTGCCAGCATCCTGGGGACAGGGGGGGGTAATGAGCAGTTCTTC
CASILGTGGGNEQFF
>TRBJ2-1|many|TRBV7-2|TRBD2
TGTGCCAGCAGCCGTCGGGAGGGGTTGTACAATGAGCAGTTCTTC
CASSRREGLYNEQFF
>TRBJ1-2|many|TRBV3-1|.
TGTGCCAGCAGTTGGAGTAACTATGGCTACACCTTC
CASSWSNYGYTF
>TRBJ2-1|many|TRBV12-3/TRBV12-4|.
TGTGCCAGCAGTTTACGGGCGGCCAATGTGGAGCAGTTCTTC
CASSLRAANVEQFF
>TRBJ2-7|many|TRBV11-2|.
TGTGCCAGCAGCATAGATGGTTACGAGCAGTACTTC
CASSIDGYEQYF
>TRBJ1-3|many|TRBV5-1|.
TGCGCCAGCAGCTTGGGGGGAATTGGAAACACCATATATTTT
CASSLGGIGNTIYF
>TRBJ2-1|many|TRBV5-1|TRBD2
TGCGCCAGCAGCTTGAGAGCGGGAGTGGGCTACAATGAGCAGTTCTTC
CASSLRAGVGYNEQFF
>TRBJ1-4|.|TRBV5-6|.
TGTGCCAGCAGCTTGGCGGGGTCGAGTGAAAAACTGTTTTTT
CASSLAGSSEKLFF
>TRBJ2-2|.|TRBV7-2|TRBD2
TGTGCCAGCAGCTTGGGACTAGGCAACACCGGGGAGCTGTTTTTT
CASSLGLGNTGELFF
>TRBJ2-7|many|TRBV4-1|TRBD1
TGCGCCAGCAGCCCAGGGACAGGGGTTGTCTACGAGCAGTACTTC
CASSPGTGVVYEQYF
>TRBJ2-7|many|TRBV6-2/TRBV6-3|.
TGTGCCAGCACCCCGCTTTCCAGCGGCTCCTACGAGCAGTACTTC
CASTPLSSGSYEQYF
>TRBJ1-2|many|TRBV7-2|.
TGTGCCAGCAGCGTTATCCCGGGACCGGTTTATGGCTACACCTTC
CASSVIPGPVYGYTF
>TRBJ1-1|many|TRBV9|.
TGTGCCAGCAGCGTTACCGGGCGGCCTGGGGGCACTGAAGCTTTCTTT
CASSVTGRPGGTEAFF